Listed below are T cell receptor beta chains from one sample, sequenced in a study of CD8 T cells in Susac syndrome. TCRdb analysed the immunoSEQ multiplex PCR reads with MiXCR anew, one entry per CDR3 protein. The sample consists of some 450,000 distinct CDR3 sequences, around 83% of them appearing once. The specimen sequenced was CD8+ T cells from PBMCs. These TCRs come from a human donor with multiple sclerosis. CDR3s include the opening cysteine and the closing phenylalanine or tryptophan. D genes are given only for firm matches. Clone size, where shown, is once, few, many, or a class for clones that have expanded.

j_gene,abundance,d_gene,v_gene,CDR3nt,CDR3aa
TRBJ1-1,.,.,TRBV30,TGTGCCTGGAGTGCTGTCGACACTGAAGCTTTCTTT,CAWSAVDTEAFF
TRBJ2-3,.,.,TRBV10-3,TGTGCCATCGGGAACAGGGTCGCAGATACGCAGTATTTT,CAIGNRVADTQYF
TRBJ2-7,.,.,TRBV7-4,TGTGCCAGCAGACTCACCCACGAGCAGTACTTC,CASRLTHEQYF
TRBJ2-3,few,.,TRBV6-5,TGTGCCAGCAGTTACTCGGGCGGGGCAGATACGCAGTATTTT,CASSYSGGADTQYF
TRBJ2-6,once,.,TRBV10-3,TGTGCCATCAGTGAGACAGGAAAGACCTTATCTGGGGCCAACGTCCTGACTTTC,CAISETGKTLSGANVLTF
TRBJ2-1,.,.,TRBV7-9,TGTGCCTATTGGGGTAACTCCTACAATGAGCAGTTCTTC,CAYWGNSYNEQFF
TRBJ2-1,.,.,TRBV30,TGTGCCTGGAACGTCGATGTAGAAGAGCAGTTCTTC,CAWNVDVEEQFF
TRBJ1-1,.,.,TRBV30,TGTGCCTGGACCCGGGGGACGGTGAACACTGAAGCTTTCTTT,CAWTRGTVNTEAFF
TRBJ1-2,.,.,TRBV28,TGTGCCAGCAGTTATCATCCCAAGGGCCTCACTGGATATGGCTACACCTTC,CASSYHPKGLTGYGYTF
TRBJ2-7,.,.,TRBV12-5,TGTGCTAGTAAGAACTGGACGGACTACGAGCAGTACTTC,CASKNWTDYEQYF
TRBJ1-5,.,.,TRBV27,TGTGCCAGCAGTCCCACAAGATATAGCAATCAGCCCCAGCATTTT,CASSPTRYSNQPQHF
TRBJ1-3,.,.,TRBV10-3,TGTGCCATCAGTGAGTTAGGCCCGGGACCTGGAAACACCATATATTTT,CAISELGPGPGNTIYF
TRBJ1-1,.,TRBD1,TRBV12-3/TRBV12-4,TGTGCCAGCAGTCCCCAGGACAGGGGTAGGACTGAAGCTTTCTTT,CASSPQDRGRTEAFF
TRBJ2-1,.,.,TRBV11-2,TGTGCCAGCAGCTTAGAATTCGGCTACAATGAGCAGTTCTTC,CASSLEFGYNEQFF
TRBJ1-5,.,.,TRBV20-1,TGCAGTGCCAAAGGAGCGGCAGCACTCAATCAGCCCCAGCATTTT,CSAKGAAALNQPQHF
TRBJ2-7,.,TRBD1,TRBV5-8,TGTGCCAGCATCCTGGACAGGGAATCCTACGAGCAGTACTTC,CASILDRESYEQYF
TRBJ1-1,.,.,TRBV5-4,TGTGCCAGCAGCTTGTATGGTTGGGGGACTGAAGCTTTCTTT,CASSLYGWGTEAFF
TRBJ2-7,.,TRBD1,TRBV30,TGTGCCTGGAGTACCGGGACAGGGTATCACGAGCAGTACTTC,CAWSTGTGYHEQYF
TRBJ2-3,.,.,TRBV5-1,TGCGCCAGCAGCTCCGCAGGCTTTACCACAGATACGCAGTATTTT,CASSSAGFTTDTQYF
TRBJ2-7,.,.,TRBV29-1,TGCAGCGTTGAACGGAGAACCCAGCTTGGGGCCGAGCAGTACTTC,CSVERRTQLGAEQYF
TRBJ2-7,.,.,TRBV12-3/TRBV12-4,TGTGCCAGCAGTTGGGGCACCACCTACGAGCAGTACTTC,CASSWGTTYEQYF
TRBJ2-5,once,.,TRBV6-5,TGTGCCATAGCGGCAGGGTTCCAAGAGACCCAGTACTTC,CAIAAGFQETQYF
TRBJ2-5,.,TRBD1,TRBV14,TGTGCCAGCAGCCAAGGTCAGGGGGCCTGGGAGACCCAGTACTTC,CASSQGQGAWETQYF
TRBJ1-1,.,.,TRBV27,TGTGCCAGCAGTCCCAATCCCGGCTTGCGGGACTTAGAGGGTGAAGCTTTCTTT,CASSPNPGLRDLEGEAFF
TRBJ2-1,.,TRBD2,TRBV5-1,TGCGCCAGCAGCCCCCTAGCGGGAGGGCCCATCGATGAGCAGTTCTTC,CASSPLAGGPIDEQFF
TRBJ1-4,.,.,TRBV4-2,TGTGCCAGCAGCCAAGAAATAAGAAGTGGAAAACTGTTTTTT,CASSQEIRSGKLFF
TRBJ1-1,.,.,TRBV7-9,TGTGCCAGCAGCCCTAGTGGGGGTTACGAAGGGGCTTTCTTT,CASSPSGGYEGAFF
TRBJ1-1,.,.,TRBV28,TGTGCCAGCAGACAAACAATGAACACTGAAGCTTTCTTT,CASRQTMNTEAFF
TRBJ1-2,.,.,TRBV19,TGTGCCAGTAGCGCGGGAGCGAATGGCTACACCTTC,CASSAGANGYTF
TRBJ2-7,.,TRBD2,TRBV20-1,TGCAGTGCATATAGCGGGGATCCATCCTACGAGCAGTACTTC,CSAYSGDPSYEQYF
TRBJ2-2,once,TRBD2,TRBV13,TGTGCCAGCAGCTTAAGGTTGCGGGGGTACACCGGGGAGCTGTTTTTT,CASSLRLRGYTGELFF
TRBJ1-2,.,TRBD1,TRBV12-3/TRBV12-4,TGTGCCAGCAGTTTCCCGGGACAGGGAGCGCGAGGCTACACTTTC,CASSFPGQGARGYTF
TRBJ2-7,few,TRBD1,TRBV6-2/TRBV6-3,TGTGCCAGCAGTAAGAGGGGACAGGTCCACGAGCAGTACTTC,CASSKRGQVHEQYF
TRBJ1-2,.,.,TRBV11-2,TGTGCCAGCAGCCTCGGCCGCTACGGCTACACCTTC,CASSLGRYGYTF
TRBJ2-7,few,.,TRBV5-1,TGCGCCAGCAGCGGGATAACGGGATCCCGCTCCTACGAGCAGTACTTC,CASSGITGSRSYEQYF
TRBJ2-7,.,.,TRBV27,TGTGCCAGCAGTTCCTCCGGGACACTCTATTACGAGCAGTACTTC,CASSSSGTLYYEQYF
TRBJ2-5,.,TRBD2,TRBV20-1,TGCAGTGCTCGTCCTACCGGACTAGCGGAAGAGACCCAGTACTTC,CSARPTGLAEETQYF
TRBJ2-3,.,TRBD2,TRBV7-6,TGTGCCAGCAGCGGAATGGGACTAGCGGGTTCCGATACGCAGTATTTT,CASSGMGLAGSDTQYF
TRBJ1-1,.,.,TRBV7-8,TGTGCCAGCAGCCCCCGCTTGACATTAGGAACTGAAGCTTTCTTT,CASSPRLTLGTEAFF
TRBJ2-3,.,.,TRBV6-5,TGTGCCAACAGTTACTCTGGGGCCAGAGCCTCCACAGATACGCAGTATTTT,CANSYSGARASTDTQYF
TRBJ1-1,.,.,TRBV27,TGTGCCAGCAGTTTATCTTCGTATAACACTGAAGCTTTCTTT,CASSLSSYNTEAFF
TRBJ2-4,.,.,TRBV20-1,TGCAGTGCTAAACCCCTACAGAAACTAGCCAAAAACATTCAGTACTTC,CSAKPLQKLAKNIQYF